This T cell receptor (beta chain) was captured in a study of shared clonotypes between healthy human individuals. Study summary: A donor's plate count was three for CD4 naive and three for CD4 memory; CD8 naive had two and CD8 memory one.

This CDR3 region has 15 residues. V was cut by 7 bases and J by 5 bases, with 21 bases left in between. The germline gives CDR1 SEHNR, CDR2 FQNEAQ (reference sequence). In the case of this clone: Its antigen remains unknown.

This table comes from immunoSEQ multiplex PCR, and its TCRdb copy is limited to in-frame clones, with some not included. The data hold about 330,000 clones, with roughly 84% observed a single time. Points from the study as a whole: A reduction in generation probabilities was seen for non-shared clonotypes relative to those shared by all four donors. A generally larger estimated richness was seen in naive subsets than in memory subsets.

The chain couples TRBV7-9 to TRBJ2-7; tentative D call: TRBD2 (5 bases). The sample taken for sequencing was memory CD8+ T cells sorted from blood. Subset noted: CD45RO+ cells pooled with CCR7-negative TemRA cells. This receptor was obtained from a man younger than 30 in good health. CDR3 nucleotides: TGTGCCAGCACCTCACTCCTGGAGGTTCAGCACGAGCAGTACTTC. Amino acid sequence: CASTSLLEVQHEQYF.